These 12 T cell receptor beta chains came from one sample sequenced in a study of OX40 agonist ivuxolimab in advanced cancers. Method: immunoSEQ multiplex PCR; TCRdb's copy keeps in-frame clones and lacks some. The sample holds about 38,000 clones; roughly 82% are singletons and the top ten take 21%. Here the sequenced sample was CD4+ or CD8+ T cells sorted from blood, taken in a trial of the OX40 agonist ivuxolimab. The receptors were sampled from an adult with an advanced solid tumor such as melanoma, head and neck, liver or kidney cancer.

V and J are TRBV7-8 and TRBJ2-3; 8 bases map to TRBD2. This CDR3 is built from 16 residues. The trim removed 5 bases at V and 0 bases at J, leaving 7 bases unmatched. Germline CDR1 SGHVS, CDR2 FQNEAQ. The CDR3 DNA follows: TGTGCCAGCAGCCCTCGGACTAGCCCTAGCACAGATACGCAGTATTTT. It translates to CASSPRTSPSTDTQYF.

The chain is built from TRBV6-1 and TRBJ2-7; 7 bases are a match to TRBD1. After removal of 6 bases from V and 0 bases from J, the junction contained 8 bases not matched to a gene. Germline lookup yields CDR1 MNHNS and CDR2 SASEGT. This CDR3 spans 15 amino acids. This CDR3 is CASRLDRLSSYEQYF. The CDR3 DNA follows: TGTGCCAGCAGACTGGACAGGCTTAGCTCCTACGAGCAGTACTTC.

The CDR3 sequence: CASSLQGGQHYEQYF. The CDR3, as DNA: TGTGCCAGCAGTTTGCAAGGGGGACAGCACTACGAGCAGTACTTC. The chain couples TRBV27 to TRBJ2-7; 7 bases align to TRBD1. This CDR3 is 15 amino acids long. CDR1 and CDR2 (germline): MNHEY, SMNVEV (reference sequence). Germline trimming cut 3 bases from V and 3 bases from J; bases unmatched to any gene: 8.

This chain joins TRBV19 and TRBJ1-6; D not certain. The CDR3 is 16 amino acids. The germline V gene has CDR1 LNHDA and CDR2 SQIVND (reference sequence). V gave up 5 bases and J gave up 10 bases, with 21 bases separating them. CDR3 DNA sequence: TGTGCCAGTAGTTCCCGTCAGACGAAACCAGACTCACCCCTCCACTTT. Its protein product is CASSSRQTKPDSPLHF.

The chain combines TRBV30 with TRBJ1-1; D is undetermined. In germline, CDR1 is GTSNPN, CDR2 SVGIG (reference sequence). The V end was cut by 1 base, the J end by 1 base, with 7 bases between. CDR3 length: 13 residues. The CDR3 region is CAWSGHGNTEAFF. CDR3 nucleotide sequence: TGTGCCTGGAGTGGTCACGGGAACACTGAAGCTTTCTTT.

The chain couples TRBV9 to TRBJ2-3, with 12 bases identical to TRBD1. J lost 6 bases, V lost 3 bases, and 8 bases had no gene match. The CDR3 totals 16 residues. Germline CDR1 SGDLS, CDR2 YYNGEE. In DNA form, the CDR3 reads TGTGCCAGCAGCGCCGAACTAGGGACAGGGGGCGATACGCAGTATTTT. It encodes CASSAELGTGGDTQYF.

The chain couples TRBV4-1 to TRBJ2-2; 9 bases fit TRBD1. The J segment lost 0 bases and the V segment lost 4 bases, leaving 3 bases of the junction unmatched. Germline loops: CDR1 MGHRA, CDR2 YSYEKL. CDR3 length equals 16 residues. CDR3 nucleotide sequence: TGCGCCAGCAGCCGGACAGGGGATCCGAACACCGGGGAGCTGTTTTTT. Residues: CASSRTGDPNTGELFF.

The CDR3 nucleotides are TGTGCCAGCAGCTCTGGACAGGGGAATAGCGAGCAGTACTTC. It yields the protein CASSSGQGNSEQYF. This rearrangement joins TRBV11-3 to TRBJ2-7; 9 nucleotides align to TRBD1. Losses at the gene ends were 4 bases for V and 6 bases for J; bases not matched to a gene: 7. Germline V gene data show CDR1 as SGHNT and CDR2 as YENEEA. CDR3 length equals 14 residues.

This chain joins TRBV19 and TRBJ2-7; D gene ambiguous. This CDR3 is built from 13 residues. Trimming stripped 5 bases from V and 2 bases from J, with 10 bases between. The germline gives CDR1 LNHDA, CDR2 SQIVND (reference sequence). CDR3 loop: CASSPAVTYEQYF. DNA of the CDR3: TGTGCCAGTAGTCCGGCGGTCACCTACGAGCAGTACTTC.

The J gene is TRBJ2-6, the V gene TRBV27; D is tentatively TRBD1 or TRBD2 (6 bases each). The CDR3 totals 16 residues. V was clipped by 3 bases and J by 3 bases, with 12 bases between them. CDR1 and CDR2 (germline): MNHEY, SMNVEV (reference sequence). CDR3 region: CASSLRGVGGANVLTF. CDR3 nucleotide sequence: TGTGCCAGCAGTTTGAGGGGGGTCGGTGGGGCCAACGTCCTGACTTTC. Full variable domain (rest looked up from reference TRBV27 and TRBJ2-6): EAQVTQNPRYLITVTGKKLTVTCSQNMNHEYMSWYRQDPGLGLRQIYYSMNVEVTDKGDVPEGYKVSRKEKRNFPLILESPSPNQTSLYFCASSLRGVGGANVLTFGAGSRLTVL.

The chain has TRBV7-9 and TRBJ2-1; D gene uncertain. Germline V gene data show CDR1 as SEHNR and CDR2 as FQNEAQ (reference sequence). V was shortened by 1 base and J by 8 bases, with 9 bases between the two germline ends. The CDR3 is 13 amino acids. The CDR3 nucleotides are TGTGCCAGCAGCTTAGGGTGGGCGGATGAGCAGTTCTTC. Amino acid sequence: CASSLGWADEQFF.

This clone was observed a single time. The chain is built from TRBV14 and TRBJ2-3, with 7 bases aligning to TRBD2. The CDR3 extends over 14 amino acids. J gave up 7 bases and V 1 base, and 5 bases lay outside the gene matches. Germline CDR1 is SGHDN and CDR2 is FVKESK. CDR3 nucleotides: TGTGCCAGCAGCCAAGGACTAGCTTTTAATACGCAGTATTTT. It yields the protein CASSQGLAFNTQYF.